This TCR beta chain derives from a study of shared clonotypes between healthy human individuals. The wider study: Donors had three CD4 naive, three CD4 memory, two CD8 naive and one CD8 memory plate apiece. Study-wide points: An anticipated effect of sequencing depth on clonotype sharing among donors was recognized.

Libraries were prepared by immunoSEQ multiplex PCR; TCRdb keeps only in-frame clonotypes and omits some of them. The table lists about 1,900,000 clones, less than 95% of them singletons. Terminally differentiated effector memory CD45RA+ cells were excluded from the naive CD8 cells, which were CD45RO-negative and positively selected for CCR7. The sample holds one count of this clone. Its antigen is still unknown. The germline gives CDR1 GTSNPN, CDR2 SVGIG (reference sequence). V lost 5 bases and J lost 5; bases outside the gene matches: 10. This CDR3 has 14 amino acids. The rearrangement uses TRBV30 and TRBJ2-3; 7 positions match TRBD2. Material: naive CD8+ T cells sorted from blood. This sequence originates from a man between 18 and 29 years old in good health. For the CDR3, the DNA is TGTGCCTGGGGGGCGGCGACTAGCTTAGATACGCAGTATTTT. As protein: CAWGAATSLDTQYF.